The clone carrying this T cell receptor (beta chain) was counted at least ten times. From the PCR reads, TCRdb re-called clones with MiXCR. The table has fewer than 40,000 clones, 30% seen once; the top ten hold roughly 32%. From germline, CDR1 is SGHAT and CDR2 FQNNGV. The V end was cut by 4 bases, the J end by 1 base, with 12 bases between. This CDR3 is built from 15 residues. Thyroid surgery was preceded by no treatment in any patient. These data come from a study of metastatic and nonmetastatic thyroid tumors. The overall study: For malignant and benign thyroid patients, tumor or nodule tissue and blood were the sources whose repertoires were compared.

The rearrangement uses TRBV11-2 and TRBJ2-3, with D possibly being TRBD1 or TRBD2 (5 bases each). This sequence was found in a female donor with papillary thyroid cancer or a benign thyroid nodule (not recorded which). Some clones in this sample may be carry-over from other donors' samples. Sequencing input: blood. Here the CDR3 DNA reads TGTGCCAGCAGCTCTGGGACCTTCGGCACAGATACGCAGTATTTT. Encoded protein: CASSSGTFGTDTQYF. Using reference TRBV11-2 and TRBJ2-3 for the parts outside the CDR3, the full variable domain is EAGVAQSPRYKIIEKRQSVAFWCNPISGHATLYWYQQILGQGPKLLIQFQNNGVVDDSQLPKDRFSAERLKGVDSTLKIQPAKLEDSAVYLCASSSGTFGTDTQYFGPGTRLTVL.